These 22 T cell receptor beta chains originate from one sample sequenced in a study of blood T cell repertoires in COVID-19. Clones were sequenced by immunoSEQ multiplex PCR, and TCRdb holds only the in-frame ones, with some missing. The sample holds about 77,000 clones, 65% to 85% seen once. Sequencing was performed on peripheral blood. These receptors all stem from a man aged 65 to 79 with active or convalescent COVID-19.

J is TRBJ2-5 and V is TRBV7-9; 7 bases map to TRBD2. The CDR3 spans 13 residues. V trimming: 1 base; J trimming: 5 bases; junction bases outside the gene matches: 1. Germline lookup yields CDR1 SEHNR and CDR2 FQNEAQ (reference sequence). The CDR3 sequence is CASSLGAGETQYF. The CDR3, as DNA: TGTGCCAGCAGCTTAGGAGCGGGGGAGACCCAGTACTTC.

The chain joins TRBV9 to TRBJ1-6, with 8 bases matching TRBD1. The CDR3 covers 16 residues. J gave up 6 bases and V 3 bases, and 8 bases lay outside the gene matches. Germline V gene lookup returns CDR1 SGDLS and CDR2 YYNGEE. CDR3 sequence reads: CASSGAGGGRNSPLHF. In DNA form, the CDR3 reads TGTGCCAGCAGCGGGGCAGGGGGCGGGCGTAATTCACCCCTCCACTTT.

The rearrangement joins TRBV27 to TRBJ2-7; 7 nucleotides agree with TRBD1. This CDR3 is 14 amino acids long. V was pared by 2 bases and J by 7 bases, with 8 bases of the junction left unmatched. Germline CDR1 is MNHEY and CDR2 is SMNVEV (reference sequence). The CDR3 DNA reads as TGTGCCAGCAGTTTAGAAAGGGGGCCTTTTGAGCAGTACTTC. Translation: CASSLERGPFEQYF.

The CDR3 loop reads CASSWDYSYEQYF. Written as DNA, the CDR3 is TGTGCCAGCAGCTGGGACTATTCCTACGAGCAGTACTTC. This chain joins TRBV11-3 and TRBJ2-7, with 7 bases fitting TRBD2. The germline gives CDR1 SGHNT, CDR2 YENEEA. V shed 4 bases, J shed 1 base, and the junction held 1 base outside the gene matches. The CDR3 totals 13 residues.

This chain links TRBV14 with TRBJ1-5, with a weak D call TRBD1 (6 bases). Per the germline V gene, CDR1 is SGHDN and CDR2 is FVKESK. This CDR3 comprises 17 residues. Trimming pared 3 bases from V and 3 bases from J, leaving 18 bases between. The CDR3 DNA is TGTGCCAGCAGCCAGGCCTCAGGGGAGGGGCACAATCAGCCCCAGCATTTT. As protein: CASSQASGEGHNQPQHF.

V and J are TRBV28 and TRBJ2-1, with 7 nucleotides matching TRBD1. CDR1 is MDHEN and CDR2 is SYDVKM in the germline V gene. The CDR3 is 13 residues long. Trimming took 7 bases from V and 6 from J; bases not matched to a gene: 6. In DNA, the CDR3 is TGTGCCAGCACCACGACAGGGTCCAATGAGCAGTTCTTC. It translates to CASTTTGSNEQFF.

The V call is TRBV28, the J call TRBJ2-1; D not resolved. Trimming removed 6 bases from V and 10 bases from J, with 10 bases in between. CDR3 size: 11 residues. CDR1 is MDHEN and CDR2 is SYDVKM in the germline V gene. DNA for the CDR3: TGTGCCAGCAGAACCCCTAGGGAGCAGTTCTTC. It encodes CASRTPREQFF. Variable domain in full (rest from reference TRBV28 and TRBJ2-1): DVKVTQSSRYLVKRTGEKVFLECVQDMDHENMFWYRQDPGLGLRLIYFSYDVKMKEKGDIPEGYSVSREKKERFSLILESASTNQTSMYLCASRTPREQFFGPGTRLTVL.

This chain links TRBV3-1 (or the pseudogene TRBV3-2) with TRBJ1-1; tentative D call: TRBD1 (5 bases). Germline V gives CDR1 LGHDT, CDR2 YNNKEL (reference sequence). The CDR3 has 13 residues. Trimming stripped 1 base from V and 4 bases from J, with 7 bases between. CDR3 bases: TGTGCCAGCAGCCAAGGCGGGGGCACTGAAGCTTTCTTT. Translated: CASSQGGGTEAFF.

This clone has more than one count but fewer than ten. The V gene is TRBV6-5, the J gene TRBJ1-1, with TRBD1 as a possible D gene (5 bases). Germline V gene lookup returns CDR1 MNHEY and CDR2 SVGAGI. This CDR3 is 15 amino acids long. V lost 5 bases to trimming and J lost 5 bases, with 18 bases between them. The CDR3 is CASSPSSGRRTEAFF. The CDR3 DNA sequence: TGTGCCAGCAGTCCCTCCTCAGGGAGGAGAACTGAAGCTTTCTTT.

The gene calls are TRBV5-6 and TRBJ1-2, with TRBD1 as a possible D gene (5 bases). The CDR3 has 14 residues. Trimming removed 5 bases from V and 2 bases from J, with 13 bases in between. In germline, CDR1 is SGHDT, CDR2 YYEEEE. CDR3 sequence (DNA): TGTGCCAGCAGACGGGGGGAAGTGAACTATGGCTACACCTTC. This codes for CASRRGEVNYGYTF.

The rearrangement links TRBV9 to TRBJ1-6; no clear D gene. This CDR3 contains 16 residues. Trimming removed 0 bases from V and 2 bases from J, with 9 bases in between. Germline V gene lookup returns CDR1 SGDLS and CDR2 YYNGEE. Here the CDR3 reads CASSVEASPYNSPLHF. Written as DNA, the CDR3 is TGTGCCAGCAGCGTAGAAGCTTCTCCCTATAATTCACCCCTCCACTTT.

The gene calls are TRBV7-3 and TRBJ2-3, with TRBD2 identical over 11 bases. CDR3 length: 17 amino acids. CDR1 and CDR2 from the germline V gene are SGHTA and FQGTGA. After removal of 4 bases from V and 0 bases from J, the junction contained 6 bases not matched to a gene. CDR3 region: CASSSLAGGPSTDTQYF. Written as DNA, the CDR3 is TGTGCCAGCAGCTCGCTAGCGGGGGGACCTAGCACAGATACGCAGTATTTT.

The chain combines TRBV20-1 with TRBJ2-5, with 8 bases fitting TRBD1. CDR3 size: 14 residues. After removal of 3 bases from V and 4 bases from J, the junction contained 7 bases not matched to a gene. Per the germline V gene, CDR1 is DFQATT and CDR2 is SNEGSKA (reference sequence). The CDR3 nucleotides read TGCAGTGCTAGTTCAAACGGACAGGGAGAGACCCAGTACTTC. It translates to CSASSNGQGETQYF.

The J gene is TRBJ1-4, the V gene TRBV5-1; perhaps TRBD1 as D (6 bases). This CDR3 contains 14 residues. Trimming shortened V by 3 bases and J by 4 bases, and 10 bases separated the two germline ends. In germline, CDR1 is SGHRS, CDR2 YFSETQ. The CDR3 spells CASSSGQYNEKLFF. As DNA, the CDR3 is TGCGCCAGCAGCTCAGGACAGTATAATGAAAAACTGTTTTTT.

V and J are TRBV28 and TRBJ2-3; 8 nucleotides line up with TRBD1. This CDR3 region has 14 residues. V was clipped by 2 bases and J by 6 bases; unmatched bases: 4. Germline V gives CDR1 MDHEN, CDR2 SYDVKM. DNA for the CDR3: TGTGCCAGCAGTTTACCGACAGGGGTTGATACGCAGTATTTT. This codes for CASSLPTGVDTQYF.

The rearrangement joins TRBV28 to TRBJ2-5, with TRBD1 matching 12 bases. The V and J ends lost 5 bases and 12 bases, in that order; junction bases with no gene match: 13. This CDR3 has 15 residues. Germline-derived CDR1 and CDR2 are MDHEN and SYDVKM. CDR3 bases: TGTGCCAGCAGTCTAGAGGGGGACAGGGGGCGAATGAAGTACTTC. Translated, it gives CASSLEGDRGRMKYF.

The V gene is TRBV7-2, the J gene TRBJ2-5; D possibly corresponds to TRBD2 (6 bases). V was shortened by 3 bases and J by 5 bases, with 13 bases between the two germline ends. CDR3 size: 14 residues. Germline V lookup: CDR1 SGHTA, CDR2 FQGNSA. CDR3 region: CASSFRVGGETQYF. CDR3 in DNA: TGTGCCAGCAGCTTTAGGGTGGGGGGTGAGACCCAGTACTTC.

The chain couples TRBV2 to TRBJ2-1; TRBD1 agrees at 7 bases. This CDR3 spans 13 amino acids. Germline lookup yields CDR1 SNHLY and CDR2 FYNNEI. With 5 bases clipped from V and 9 bases from J, the junction kept 7 bases outside the gene matches. CDR3 in amino acids: CASSRDRVLEQFF. CDR3 DNA sequence: TGTGCCAGCAGTCGAGACAGGGTCCTTGAGCAGTTCTTC.

This clone showed up just a few times. The chain is built from TRBV7-9 and TRBJ2-3; TRBD2 matches 13 bases. Germline V lookup: CDR1 SEHNR, CDR2 FQNEAQ (reference sequence). The CDR3 length is 15 residues. The V segment lost 6 bases and the J segment 4 bases; nucleotides outside the gene matches: 4. Here the CDR3 reads CASRRTSGGSDTQYF. The DNA of the CDR3 is TGTGCCAGCAGGAGGACTAGCGGGGGATCAGATACGCAGTATTTT.

This sequence joins TRBV6-5 and TRBJ2-7, with D tentatively TRBD1 (6 bases). The CDR3 runs 12 residues. From germline, CDR1 is MNHEY and CDR2 SVGAGI. The V and J ends lost 10 bases and 2 bases respectively, with 12 bases between them. The chain's CDR3 is CATKDSTYEQYF. DNA of the CDR3: TGTGCCACCAAGGACAGTACCTACGAGCAGTACTTC.

V is TRBV19 and J is TRBJ2-5, with D uncertain. V lost 3 bases and J lost 5, with 10 bases in between. This CDR3 has 13 amino acids. Germline V gives CDR1 LNHDA, CDR2 SQIVND (reference sequence). The DNA for the CDR3 is TGTGCCAGTAGTATGCAGGCTTATGAGACCCAGTACTTC. The encoded protein is CASSMQAYETQYF.

The CDR3 bases are TGTGCCAGCAGGACATGGAGCGGGACAGGGATAAATTCACCCCTCCACTTT. Amino acid sequence: CASRTWSGTGINSPLHF. The chain employs TRBV28 and TRBJ1-6; 9 positions match TRBD1. The CDR3 contains 17 residues. V gave up 6 bases and J gave up 7 bases; unmatched junction bases: 13. Germline V CDR1 and CDR2: MDHEN, SYDVKM.